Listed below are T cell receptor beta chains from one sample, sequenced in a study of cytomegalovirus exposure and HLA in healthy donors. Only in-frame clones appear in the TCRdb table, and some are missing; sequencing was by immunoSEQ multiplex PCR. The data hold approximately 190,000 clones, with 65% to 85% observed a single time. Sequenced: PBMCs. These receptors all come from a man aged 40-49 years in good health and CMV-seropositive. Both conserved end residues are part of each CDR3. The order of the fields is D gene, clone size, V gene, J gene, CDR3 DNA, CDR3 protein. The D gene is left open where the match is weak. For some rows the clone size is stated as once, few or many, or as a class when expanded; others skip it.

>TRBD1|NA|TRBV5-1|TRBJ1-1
TGCGCCAGCAGCCTGACAGGGGGCGCGGGTGAAGCTTTCTTT
CASSLTGGAGEAFF
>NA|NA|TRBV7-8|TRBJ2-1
TGTGCCAGCAGCTCCCGGTCGGGTCCTCGGATGGATGAGCAGTTCTTC
CASSSRSGPRMDEQFF
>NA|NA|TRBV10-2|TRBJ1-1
TGCGCCAGCAGTGGTCTTGGACAGCGCGGTGAAGCTTTCTTT
CASSGLGQRGEAFF
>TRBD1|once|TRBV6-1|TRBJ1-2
TGTGCCAGCACCTCCGGGACAGGGGTTGGCTACACCTTC
CASTSGTGVGYTF
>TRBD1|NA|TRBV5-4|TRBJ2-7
TGTGCCAGCAGCCCACGACAGGGTGTCGGCGAGCAGTACTTC
CASSPRQGVGEQYF
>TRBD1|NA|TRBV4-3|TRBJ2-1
TGCGCCAGCAGCCAAGAAAGTTCCGGGACAGCTTCCTACAATGAGCAGTTCTTC
CASSQESSGTASYNEQFF
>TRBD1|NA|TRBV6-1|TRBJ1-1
TGTGCCAGCTATGGTTACAGGGGTAGGACTGAAGCTTTCTTT
CASYGYRGRTEAFF
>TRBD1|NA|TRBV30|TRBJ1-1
TGTGCCTGGGTGGGACAGTGGAACACTGAAGCTTTCTTT
CAWVGQWNTEAFF
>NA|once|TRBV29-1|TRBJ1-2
TGCAGCGTCTTTGTTGGAGGCCGTGACAGGAGCTATGGCTACACCTTC
CSVFVGGRDRSYGYTF
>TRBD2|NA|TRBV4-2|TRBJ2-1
TGTGCCAGCAGCCTCGGGACTAGCGGGAGTGGGTACAATGAGCAGTTCTTC
CASSLGTSGSGYNEQFF
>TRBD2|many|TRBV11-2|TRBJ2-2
TGTGCCAGCAGCCCCTGGGCTAGCGGGAGAAACACCGGGGAGCTGTTTTTT
CASSPWASGRNTGELFF
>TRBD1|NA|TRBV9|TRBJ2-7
TGTGCCAGCAGCGAGGGGGCAGGGGTCTACGAGCAGTACTTC
CASSEGAGVYEQYF
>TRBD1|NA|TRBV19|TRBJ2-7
TGTGCCAGTAGTCGCGGGACAGGTGCCTACGAGCAGTACTTC
CASSRGTGAYEQYF
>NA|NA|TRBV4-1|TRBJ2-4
TGCGCCAGCAGCCAATGGGACGGGAGAAACAGTCAGTACTTC
CASSQWDGRNSQYF
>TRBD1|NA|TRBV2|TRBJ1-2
TGTGCCAGCGACAGGGGGAGTTATGGCTACACCTTC
CASDRGSYGYTF
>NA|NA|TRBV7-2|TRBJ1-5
TGTGCCAGCAGCTTAGGACAAGGGGTGGGTCAGCCCCAGCATTTT
CASSLGQGVGQPQHF
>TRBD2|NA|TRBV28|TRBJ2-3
TGTGCCAGCGGGACTAGCGGGAGAGATACGCAGTATTTT
CASGTSGRDTQYF
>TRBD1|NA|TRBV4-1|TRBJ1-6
TGCGCCAGCAGCCTAGGGGGCGCGAATTCACCCCTCCACTTT
CASSLGGANSPLHF
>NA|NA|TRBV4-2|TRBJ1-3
TGTGCCAGCAGCACAACGACAGTCTCTGGAAACACCATATATTTT
CASSTTTVSGNTIYF
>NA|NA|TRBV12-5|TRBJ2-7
TGTGCTAGTGCCCCCCCCGGGATTCTCTCCTACGAGCAGTACTTC
CASAPPGILSYEQYF
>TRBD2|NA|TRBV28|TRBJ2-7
TGTGCCAGCAGTTTATGGCAGGGGCTTGGGCTAGCGGGCTCCTACGAGCAGTACTTC
CASSLWQGLGLAGSYEQYF
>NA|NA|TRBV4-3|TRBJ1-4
TGCGCCAGCAGCCAAGACAGCACAGACCGTAATGAAAAACTGTTTTTT
CASSQDSTDRNEKLFF
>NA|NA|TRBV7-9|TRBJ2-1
TGTGCCAGCAGCTTATCTTCGACTAGGGTTGAGCAGTTCTTC
CASSLSSTRVEQFF
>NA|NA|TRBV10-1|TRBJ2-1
TGCGCCAGCAGTGAGTCGGTTGGCGGGAACAGCGTCTACAATGAGCAGTTCTTC
CASSESVGGNSVYNEQFF
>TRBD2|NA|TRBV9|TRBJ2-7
TGTGCCAGCAGCGCCCTAGCGGGAGGGTTCTACGAGCAGTACTTC
CASSALAGGFYEQYF
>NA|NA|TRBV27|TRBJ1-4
TGTGCCAGTTCCCGGGACTTGCGTAATGAAAAACTGTTTTTT
CASSRDLRNEKLFF
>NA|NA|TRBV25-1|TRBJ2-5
TGTGCCAGCAGGGCCCCATTTGGTAGCCAGGGGCGTCTAGAGACCCAGTACTTC
CASRAPFGSQGRLETQYF
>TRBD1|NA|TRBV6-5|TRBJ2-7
TGTGCCAGCAGTCTGGACAGGTTCTCCTACGAGCAGTACTTC
CASSLDRFSYEQYF
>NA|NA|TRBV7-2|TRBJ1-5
TGTGCCAGCAGTCCTCCCAATCAGCCCCAGCATTTT
CASSPPNQPQHF
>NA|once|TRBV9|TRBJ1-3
TGTGCCAGCAGCGTAGGAGTTTCAAACTCTGGAAACACCATATATTTT
CASSVGVSNSGNTIYF
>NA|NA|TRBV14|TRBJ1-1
TGTGCCAGTCTAATGGGGGGGATGAACACTGAAGCTTTCTTT
CASLMGGMNTEAFF
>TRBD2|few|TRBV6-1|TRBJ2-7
TGTGCCAGCAGTGAAGGGGCTAGCGGTCCCTACGAGCAGTACTTC
CASSEGASGPYEQYF
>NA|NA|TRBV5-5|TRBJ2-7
TGTGCCAGCAGCTTGGGGGGCGTCGGGAGTTTCCACGAGCAGTACTTC
CASSLGGVGSFHEQYF
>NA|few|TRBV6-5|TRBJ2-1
TGTGCCAGCAGTTACGACCTATTAAGGCGGAATGAGCAGTTCTTC
CASSYDLLRRNEQFF
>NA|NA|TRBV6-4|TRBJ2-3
TGTGCCAGCAGCCCGCAGGGGGGAGATACGCAGTATTTT
CASSPQGGDTQYF
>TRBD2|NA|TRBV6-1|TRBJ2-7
TGTGCCAGCAGTGACCGACTAGCGCTTGAGCAGTACTTC
CASSDRLALEQYF
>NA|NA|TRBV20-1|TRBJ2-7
TGCAGTGGTGGGAGCCTGCTCGAGCAGTACTTC
CSGGSLLEQYF
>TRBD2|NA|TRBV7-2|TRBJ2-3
TGTGCCAGCAGCCCATCGGGACTAGCGGGAACATCCACAGATACGCAGTATTTT
CASSPSGLAGTSTDTQYF
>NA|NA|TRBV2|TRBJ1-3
TGTGCCAGCACCTCCCCCGGGGGGATCCCTGGAAACACCATATATTTT
CASTSPGGIPGNTIYF
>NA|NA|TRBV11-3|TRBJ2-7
TGTGCCAGCAGCTTCGGAGGGTTAGAGCAGTACTTC
CASSFGGLEQYF
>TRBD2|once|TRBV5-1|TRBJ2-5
TGCGCCAGCAGCTTGGGGGCTAGCGGTCAAGAGACCCAGTACTTC
CASSLGASGQETQYF
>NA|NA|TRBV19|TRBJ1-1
TGTGCCAGTAGTGATTCAGGGATGGTAACTGAAGCTTTCTTT
CASSDSGMVTEAFF
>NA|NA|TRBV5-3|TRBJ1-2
TGTGCCAGAAGCCGCACCGGGGGGTTTACCTATGGCTACACCTTC
CARSRTGGFTYGYTF
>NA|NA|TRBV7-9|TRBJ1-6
TGTGCCAGCAGCTTAGATGTACTCTATTCACCCCTCCACTTT
CASSLDVLYSPLHF
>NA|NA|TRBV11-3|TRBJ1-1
TGTGCCAGCAGCTGGGGGTCTGGCGGGGGACACACTGAAGCTTTCTTT
CASSWGSGGGHTEAFF
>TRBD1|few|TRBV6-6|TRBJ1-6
TGTGCCAGCAGTGGCATCCAGGGGGACGGTAATTCACCCCTCCACTTT
CASSGIQGDGNSPLHF
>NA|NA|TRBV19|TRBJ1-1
TGTGCCAGTATGGGGGGACGTAGGAACACTGAAGCTTTCTTT
CASMGGRRNTEAFF
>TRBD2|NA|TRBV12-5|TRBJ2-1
TGTGCTAGTGGTTTTGTTAGCGGGGAGCAGTTCTTC
CASGFVSGEQFF
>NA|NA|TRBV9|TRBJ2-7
TGTGCCAGCAGTGAGACCTACAGTTTCTACGAGCAGTACTTC
CASSETYSFYEQYF
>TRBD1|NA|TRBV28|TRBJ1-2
TGTGCCAGCAGGACGACAGGGGTCAATGGCTACACCTTC
CASRTTGVNGYTF
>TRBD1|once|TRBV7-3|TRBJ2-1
TGTGCCAGCTGTGCGACAGGGTCAAACAATGAGCAGTTCTTC
CASCATGSNNEQFF
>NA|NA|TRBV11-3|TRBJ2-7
TGTGCCAGCAGCTTAGGAGGGTCCTACGAGCAGTACTTC
CASSLGGSYEQYF
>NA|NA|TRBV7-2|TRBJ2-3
TGTGCCAGCAGCCCCATGATCAGCGGATACCGCACAGATACGCAGTATTTT
CASSPMISGYRTDTQYF
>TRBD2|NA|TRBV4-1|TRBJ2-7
TGCGCCAGCAGCCAAGGAATCGCGGGAGGCCTCTACGAGCAGTACTTC
CASSQGIAGGLYEQYF